The clone carrying this T cell receptor (beta chain) has more than one count but fewer than ten. Next came a second PCR, run for about 7 to 12 cycles, which used a sample-barcoded 5' primer along with a J-beta primer mix. TCRdb reprocessed the 5' RACE reads with MiXCR, giving one entry per CDR3 protein. The sample has some 1.1 million distinct CDR3 sequences, approximately 38% seen once. The CDR3 covers 14 residues. The germline gives CDR1 GTSNPN, CDR2 SVGIG (reference sequence). V was shortened by 3 bases and J by 4 bases, with 14 bases between the two germline ends. This specimen belongs to a study of blood T cells in healthy people across ages.

The chain joins TRBV30 to TRBJ2-3; D tentatively fits TRBD1 or TRBD2 (5 bases each). The receptor's source is a man between 18 and 29 years old in good health. The sequenced sample consisted of blood. CDR3 sequence (DNA): TGTGCCTGGAGCGCCGGTTTGGGACCAGATACGCAGTATTTT. This encodes CAWSAGLGPDTQYF.